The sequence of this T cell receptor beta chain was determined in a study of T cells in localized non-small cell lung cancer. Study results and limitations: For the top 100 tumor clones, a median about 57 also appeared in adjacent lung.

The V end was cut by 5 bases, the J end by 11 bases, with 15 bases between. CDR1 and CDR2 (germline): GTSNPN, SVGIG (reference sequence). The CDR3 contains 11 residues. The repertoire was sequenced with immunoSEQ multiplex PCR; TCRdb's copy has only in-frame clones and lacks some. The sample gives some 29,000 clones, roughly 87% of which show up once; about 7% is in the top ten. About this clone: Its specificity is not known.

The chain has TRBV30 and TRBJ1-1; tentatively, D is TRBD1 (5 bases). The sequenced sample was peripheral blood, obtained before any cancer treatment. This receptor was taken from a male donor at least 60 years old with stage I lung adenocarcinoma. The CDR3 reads CAWVSGTGAFF. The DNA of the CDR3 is TGTGCCTGGGTCTCCGGGACTGGGGCTTTCTTT. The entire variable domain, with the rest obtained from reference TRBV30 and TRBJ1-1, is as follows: SQTIHQWPATLVQPVGSPLSLECTVEGTSNPNLYWYRQAAGRGLQLLFYSVGIGQISSEVPQNLSASRPQDRQFILSSKKLLLSDSGFYLCAWVSGTGAFFGQGTRLTVV.